This TCR beta chain was observed in a study of a mutant IDH1 vaccine in newly diagnosed glioma. As for the study in general: Vaccination began 4-6 weeks post radiotherapy alone, or with temozolomide cycles. Study conclusions and caveats: Pseudoprogression appears to have had no connection to changes in top peripheral T cell clonotypes.

Time point specified: week 11, during vaccination. Every single dose of the vaccine, 300 ug of mutant IDH1 20-mer peptide, came with topical imiquimod. In every donor, the tumor was a new WHO grade 3 or 4 IDH1-mutant, ATRX-lost astrocytoma. Produced via immunoSEQ multiplex PCR; TCRdb's table is partial and in-frame only. This repertoire shows 110,000 or so clones, roughly 90% found once; its top ten account for 0.6% to 0.7%. The V gene's germline CDR1 is LNHDA and CDR2 SQIVND (reference sequence). There are 17 residues in the CDR3. Trimming removed 6 bases from V and 4 bases from J; junction bases left unmatched: 15. This clone was seen a few times. As yet, its antigen is unknown.

V usage is TRBV19 and J usage is TRBJ2-1; 7 bases match TRBD1. Sequenced here: PBMCs, sampled from a glioma patient whose treatment included an IDH1 peptide vaccine. This TCR derives from a woman aged 45-65 years with glioma. The CDR3: CASRSASTGKLYNEQFF. The CDR3 region has the DNA TGTGCCAGTAGATCAGCGTCGACAGGGAAACTTTACAATGAGCAGTTCTTC.